This section outlines one TCR beta chain sequence together with its context. Its antigen is not known. From germline, CDR1 is SGHNT and CDR2 YYREEE (reference sequence). V dropped 4 bases and J dropped 9 bases, with 19 bases sitting between them. This CDR3 is built from 15 residues. Both 60 Vbeta primers and 13 Jbeta primers went into the PCR. Sequenced by immunoSEQ multiplex PCR; TCRdb stores in-frame clones only, minus some. The sample lists 160,000 or so clones; around 73% were seen once. The data are from a study of cytomegalovirus exposure and HLA in healthy donors. Study details: Of the donors genotyped, several hundred in all, 80% to 85% fell in the Caucasian-associated ancestry cluster.

Study outcomes and limitations: CMV serostatus was the only recorded immune exposure for donors. TCR beta chain V- and J-gene trimming was linked, in a later analysis, to a missense variant in DCLRE1C.

This chain joins TRBV5-4 and TRBJ1-4; D perhaps matches TRBD1 (5 bases). This receptor was obtained from a male donor in good health and CMV-seronegative. Input material: PBMCs. Written as DNA, the CDR3 is TGTGCCAGCAGCGACCAGGGTATCGGAGCACAAAAACTGTTTTTT. This translates into CASSDQGIGAQKLFF.